Each of the 27 T cell receptor beta chains below was sequenced from the same sample in a study of blood T cells in healthy people across ages. A second PCR, run for about 7 to 11 cycles, used a sample-barcoded 5' primer plus a J-beta primer mix. TCRdb reanalysed the 5' RACE reads using MiXCR and keeps one entry per CDR3 protein. This sample has about 1.1 million distinct CDR3 sequences; more than 30% occur once, and the top ten carry 10% to 15%. The sequencing sample was made of blood. Source of these receptors: a man aged 18 to 29 in good health.

This clonotype was recorded a few times. The genes are TRBV10-3 and TRBJ2-3; D not certain. Trimming left V 3 bases short and J 5 bases short, with 3 bases between. CDR3 size: 11 residues. Germline CDR1 and CDR2: ENHRY and SYGVKD. CDR3 sequence reads: CAISEIDTQYF. As DNA, the CDR3 is TGTGCCATCAGTGAAATAGATACGCAGTATTTT.

A note on this clonotype: A read error may account for a junction end that differs from germline. The chain is built from TRBV3-1 and TRBJ2-3, with 8 bases fitting TRBD1. Germline values: CDR1 LGHDT, CDR2 YNNKEL (reference sequence). This CDR3 has 17 residues. The CDR3 nucleotides are TGTGCCTGCAGCCAAGCGGAAGGACAGGGTGGCACAGATACGCAGTATTTT. Its translation: CACSQAEGQGGTDTQYF.

As for this clonotype: Possible read error: a much larger clone is one base away. The chain recombines TRBV12-3 or TRBV12-4 with TRBJ2-7; 9 nucleotides align to TRBD2. V lost 3 bases, J lost 7 bases, and 10 bases stayed unmatched. The CDR3 covers 15 residues. The CDR3 reads CASSLREGIGNEQYF. CDR3 DNA sequence: TGTGCCAGCAGTTTGCGGGAGGGGATCGGCAATGAGCAGTACTTC.

The chain employs TRBV29-1 and TRBJ2-5; 8 nucleotides align to TRBD1. The CDR3 is made up of 15 amino acids. Germline CDR1 reads SQVTM; CDR2 reads ANQGSEA. V dropped 2 bases and J dropped 11; count of bases not matched to a gene: 16. CDR3 bases: TGCAGCGTTGAACGGACAGGGAAGGTTGACAATGAGCAGTACTTC. Translating gives CSVERTGKVDNEQYF.

This clonotype appeared a single time. The V and J genes are TRBV19 and TRBJ1-2; perhaps TRBD1 as D (6 bases). The CDR3 has 16 residues. Trimming left V 5 bases short and J 5 bases short, with 21 bases between. Germline V lookup: CDR1 LNHDA, CDR2 SQIVND (reference sequence). In DNA form, the CDR3 reads TGTGCCAGTAGTGGCCCCGACAGGACTTTGAGGTATGGCTACACCTTC. Its protein is CASSGPDRTLRYGYTF.

The V gene is TRBV20-1, the J gene TRBJ1-1; D remains unclear. Germline CDR1 is DFQATT and CDR2 is SNEGSKA (reference sequence). The CDR3 covers 13 residues. Trimming shortened V by 1 base and J by 0 bases, and 6 bases separated the two germline ends. CDR3 sequence (DNA): TGCAGTGCTAGAGTACGGATGAACACTGAAGCTTTCTTT. Protein sequence: CSARVRMNTEAFF.

In this sample, this clonotype turned up a few times. The DNA of the CDR3 is TGCAGTGCCAGCTCAGTCTCCTACGAGCAGTACTTC. It is translated as CSASSVSYEQYF. The chain carries TRBV20-1 and TRBJ2-7; D is undetermined. Germline loops: CDR1 DFQATT, CDR2 SNEGSKA (reference sequence). The CDR3 is 12 amino acids. The V end lost 6 bases, the J end lost 0 bases, and 9 bases lay between the germline ends.

The chain has TRBV4-2 and TRBJ2-3; 15 nucleotides line up with TRBD2. This CDR3 contains 20 residues. With V trimmed by 0 bases and J by 2 bases, 9 bases remained unmatched. CDR1 is LGHNA, CDR2 YNFKEQ, per germline. The DNA for the CDR3 is TGTGCCAGCAGCCAAGATCCTCCGGGACTAGCGGGGGGCATCACAGATACGCAGTATTTT. It yields the protein CASSQDPPGLAGGITDTQYF.

The chain has TRBV3-1 and TRBJ2-3; perhaps TRBD1 as D (5 bases). With 0 bases removed from V and 0 bases from J, the gap between germline ends came to 13 bases. Germline V CDR1 and CDR2: LGHDT, YNNKEL (reference sequence). The CDR3 runs to 17 residues. CDR3 sequence (DNA): TGTGCCAGCAGCCAAGAAGCCGGACACATGAGCACAGATACGCAGTATTTT. As protein: CASSQEAGHMSTDTQYF.

This chain joins TRBV7-2 and TRBJ1-2, with a weak D call TRBD1 (5 bases). Germline CDR1 reads SGHTA; CDR2 reads FQGNSA. Trimming took off 5 bases at V and 0 bases at J, with 13 bases between the two ends. The CDR3 contains 15 residues. CDR3 region: CASSRGLGTNYGYTF. The CDR3 DNA reads as TGTGCCAGCAGCCGGGGACTAGGGACTAACTATGGCTACACCTTC.

V and J are TRBV7-6 and TRBJ2-1, with unresolved D. The CDR3 is 13 residues long. Trimming shortened V by 0 bases and J by 6 bases, and 6 bases separated the two germline ends. Germline CDR1 reads SGHVS; CDR2 reads FNYEAQ. CDR3: CASSLAIGNEQFF. In DNA form, the CDR3 reads TGTGCCAGCAGCTTAGCCATAGGCAATGAGCAGTTCTTC.

This clonotype showed up just a few times. The chain employs TRBV9 and TRBJ2-1; no clear D gene. The CDR3 totals 14 residues. Trimming cost V 6 bases and J 4 bases, with 14 bases left between them. CDR1 and CDR2 from the germline V gene are SGDLS and YYNGEE. The CDR3 loop reads CASNEDASYNEQFF. The CDR3 DNA follows: TGTGCCAGCAATGAGGACGCGAGTTACAATGAGCAGTTCTTC. The full variable domain, completed using reference TRBV9 and TRBJ2-1, is DSGVTQTPKHLITATGQRVTLRCSPRSGDLSVYWYQQSLDQGLQFLIQYYNGEERAKGNILERFSAQQFPDLHSELNLSSLELGDSALYFCASNEDASYNEQFFGPGTRLTVL.

Only a few counts were recorded for this clonotype. The chain recombines TRBV4-2 with TRBJ2-3; 9 nucleotides agree with TRBD1. CDR3 size: 22 residues. J gave up 0 bases and V 0 bases, and 19 bases lay outside the gene matches. The germline V gene has CDR1 LGHNA and CDR2 YNFKEQ. Here the CDR3 reads CASSQETTPGQGPYYSTDTQYF. The CDR3 DNA follows: TGTGCCAGCAGCCAAGAGACGACACCGGGACAGGGACCCTACTATAGCACAGATACGCAGTATTTT.

This clonotype was detected a few times. The chain uses TRBV10-3 and TRBJ2-1; TRBD1 or TRBD2 may be the D gene (5 bases each). In germline, CDR1 is ENHRY, CDR2 SYGVKD. The germline V and J ends were trimmed by 3 bases and 7 bases, with 10 bases remaining between them. This CDR3 spans 13 amino acids. CDR3 nucleotide sequence: TGTGCCATCAGTGAAGGGGAGAGGAATGAGCAGTTCTTC. It codes for CAISEGERNEQFF.

This clonotype came up a few times. This chain links TRBV6-2 or TRBV6-3 with TRBJ1-5; 10 bases fit TRBD1. Germline-derived CDR1 and CDR2 are MNHEY and SVGEGT. The CDR3 is 18 residues long. After removal of 2 bases from V and 4 bases from J, the junction contained 11 bases not matched to a gene. The CDR3 nucleotides are TGTGCCAGCAGTTACGACCGGGACAGGGGCCGTGGAAATCAGCCCCAGCATTTT. This codes for CASSYDRDRGRGNQPQHF.

In DNA, the CDR3 is TGTGCCAGCAGTTTGGGGACAGGGGCTTTGAACACTGAAGCTTTCTTT. Its translation: CASSLGTGALNTEAFF. The chain carries TRBV12-3 or TRBV12-4 and TRBJ1-1, with 10 bases that match TRBD1. This CDR3 has 16 residues. After removal of 3 bases from V and 0 bases from J, the junction contained 4 bases not matched to a gene.

This clonotype was seen at least ten times. The rearrangement joins TRBV29-1 to TRBJ1-1; maybe TRBD1 (5 bases). The V gene lost 6 bases and the J gene lost 3 bases, with 17 bases spanning the gap. This CDR3 contains 14 residues. Germline CDR1 reads SQVTM; CDR2 reads ANQGSEA. Written as DNA, the CDR3 is TGCAGCGTGATCCGGGACCCATGGGACACTGAAGCTTTCTTT. It yields the protein CSVIRDPWDTEAFF.

This clonotype was detected a few times. The chain recombines TRBV24-1 with TRBJ2-1, with 8 bases aligning to TRBD2. The CDR3 runs 13 residues. Germline V gene lookup returns CDR1 KGHDR and CDR2 SFDVKD. V lost 0 bases to trimming and J lost 9 bases; unmatched junction nucleotides: 0. This CDR3 is CATSDLAGGEQFF. DNA for the CDR3: TGTGCCACCAGTGATTTGGCGGGGGGTGAGCAGTTCTTC.

This clonotype was seen a handful of times. This chain joins TRBV6-5 and TRBJ1-2; D gene unclear. V was trimmed by 0 bases and J by 4 bases, leaving 9 bases between them. The germline CDR1 and CDR2 sequences are MNHEY and SVGAGI. The CDR3 extends over 14 amino acids. CDR3 loop: CASSYSILSYGYTF. CDR3 in DNA: TGTGCCAGCAGTTACTCGATACTAAGCTATGGCTACACCTTC.

Note on this clonotype: One end of the junction fails to match germline, which may point to a read error. The V gene is TRBV10-3, the J gene TRBJ1-2; 9 bases map to TRBD1. CDR1 and CDR2 from the germline V gene are ENHRY and SYGVKD. There are 15 residues in the CDR3. The CDR3 protein is CAISEDRGGNDGYTF. CDR3 in DNA: TGTGCCATCAGTGAGGACAGGGGGGGTAACGATGGCTACACCTTC.

There are a few counts of this clonotype. The rearrangement links TRBV4-2 to TRBJ2-1; no firm D call. Trimming shortened V by 0 bases and J by 6 bases, and 15 bases separated the two germline ends. From germline, CDR1 is LGHNA and CDR2 YNFKEQ. This CDR3 has 16 amino acids. CDR3 amino acids: CASSQDLSRWGNEQFF. The CDR3 DNA sequence: TGTGCCAGCAGCCAAGATCTTTCCAGGTGGGGCAATGAGCAGTTCTTC.

In its sample, this clonotype was seen once. The chain uses TRBV6-1 and TRBJ1-6; weak D call: TRBD1 (5 bases). The CDR3 runs 14 residues. Per germline, CDR1 MNHNS and CDR2 SASEGT. V was trimmed by 9 bases and J by 14 bases, leaving 23 bases between them. The DNA of the CDR3 is TGTGCCAGTTCGATTTCAGGGTCTGCGTGGACCCTCCACTTT. Amino acid sequence: CASSISGSAWTLHF.

This clonotype was picked up a small number of times. The genes are TRBV20-1 and TRBJ1-4; D gene ambiguous. Trimming cost V 1 base and J 4 bases, with 7 bases left between them. CDR3 length: 13 residues. The germline V gene encodes CDR1 DFQATT and CDR2 SNEGSKA (reference sequence). The CDR3, as DNA: TGCAGTGCTAGAGGGCAGGTTAATGAAAAACTGTTTTTT. Its protein is CSARGQVNEKLFF.

This clonotype was observed once. CDR3 sequence: CASSLNRVRDTEAFF. Here the CDR3 DNA reads TGTGCCAGCAGCCTAAACAGGGTAAGGGACACTGAAGCTTTCTTT. The chain recombines TRBV7-2 with TRBJ1-1, with a tentative D call TRBD1 (6 bases). Germline lookup yields CDR1 SGHTA and CDR2 FQGNSA. V was cut by 5 bases and J by 3 bases, with 16 bases left in between. The CDR3 covers 15 residues.

J is TRBJ2-1 and V is TRBV20-1, with D possibly matching TRBD2 (6 bases). CDR3 length equals 13 residues. Germline CDR1 is DFQATT and CDR2 is SNEGSKA (reference sequence). Deletions cut 1 base from V and 13 bases from J, with 17 bases between. The CDR3 here is CSARGPYLGGQFF. DNA for the CDR3: TGCAGTGCTAGAGGCCCGTACTTGGGGGGACAGTTCTTC.

The rearrangement uses TRBV6-5 and TRBJ2-7, with D perhaps being TRBD1 or TRBD2 (5 bases each). Per germline, CDR1 MNHEY and CDR2 SVGAGI. V shed 4 bases and J shed 7 bases, with 29 bases lying between them. This CDR3 has 18 residues. The CDR3 bases are TGTGCCAGCAGTTTCCCACCCGGGGCACCGAGCTCCTACAATGAGCAGTACTTC. It yields the protein CASSFPPGAPSSYNEQYF.

This chain joins TRBV3-1 and TRBJ2-1; D gene ambiguous. There are 15 residues in the CDR3. Germline CDR1 LGHDT, CDR2 YNNKEL (reference sequence). With 4 bases removed from V and 4 bases from J, the gap between germline ends came to 14 bases. CDR3 coding DNA: TGTGCCAGCAGCCCAAAGAACCCCCAATACAATGAGCAGTTCTTC. Its protein product is CASSPKNPQYNEQFF.